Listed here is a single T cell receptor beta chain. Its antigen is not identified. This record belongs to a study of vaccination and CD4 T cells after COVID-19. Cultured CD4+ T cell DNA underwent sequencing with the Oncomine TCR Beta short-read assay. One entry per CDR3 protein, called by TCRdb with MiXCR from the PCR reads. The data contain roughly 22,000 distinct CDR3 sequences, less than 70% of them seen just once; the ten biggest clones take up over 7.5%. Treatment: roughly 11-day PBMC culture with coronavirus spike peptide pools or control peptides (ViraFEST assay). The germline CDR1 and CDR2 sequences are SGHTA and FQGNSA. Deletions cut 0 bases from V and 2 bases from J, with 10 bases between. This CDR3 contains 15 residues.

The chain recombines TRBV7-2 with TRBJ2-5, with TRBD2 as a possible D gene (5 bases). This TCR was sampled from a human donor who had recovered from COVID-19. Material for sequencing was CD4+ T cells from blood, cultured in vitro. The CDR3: CASSLARAMQETQYF. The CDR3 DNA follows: TGTGCCAGCAGCTTAGCGCGGGCTATGCAAGAGACCCAGTACTTC.